These 32 T cell receptor beta chains were sequenced from one sample in a study of T-cell memory formation after mild COVID-19. TCRdb reprocessed the 5' RACE reads with MiXCR, giving one entry per CDR3 protein. The table shows under 250,000 distinct CDR3 sequences, with approximately 15% occurring only once. The sample taken for sequencing was PBMCs or a T cell subset sorted from them (not recorded which). Receptors originate from an adult woman who had mild COVID-19 (a few samples of this study predate the infection). Cell type and time point are not known.

The chain is built from TRBV9 and TRBJ1-4; 7 nucleotides agree with TRBD1. Germline CDR1 reads SGDLS; CDR2 reads YYNGEE. The junction had 9 bases not matched to a gene; V was cut back by 0 bases and J by 10 bases. CDR3 length: 15 residues. CDR3 nucleotides: TGTGCCAGCAGCGTAGCTCGGGGGACAGAGGGAAAACTGTTTTTT. Translation: CASSVARGTEGKLFF.

The rearrangement joins TRBV6-5 to TRBJ2-1; 10 bases align to TRBD2. This CDR3 has 15 residues. Germline trimming cut 0 bases from V and 8 bases from J; bases unmatched to any gene: 4. CDR1 MNHEY and CDR2 SVGAGI come from the germline V gene. The CDR3 DNA reads TGTGCCAGCAGTTACTCAGCGGGGGGGGCTGATGAGCAGTTCTTC. This translates into CASSYSAGGADEQFF.

This clonotype has a handful of counts. The rearrangement joins TRBV12-3 or TRBV12-4 to TRBJ1-1, with a possible D match to TRBD1 (6 bases). The V gene lost 6 bases and the J gene lost 4 bases, with 9 bases spanning the gap. CDR3 length: 12 amino acids. The CDR3 spells CASSTGPTEAFF. CDR3 nucleotides: TGTGCCAGCAGCACAGGGCCCACTGAAGCTTTCTTT.

This clonotype was detected only a few times. J is TRBJ1-5 and V is TRBV3-1; D is uncertain. Germline CDR1 LGHDT, CDR2 YNNKEL (reference sequence). CDR3 length: 13 amino acids. The germline V and J ends were trimmed by 0 bases and 7 bases, with 7 bases remaining between them. The CDR3 protein is CASSQDTGQPQHF. CDR3 sequence (DNA): TGTGCCAGCAGCCAAGATACCGGGCAGCCCCAGCATTTT.

This chain connects TRBV30 to TRBJ2-2, with 9 bases that match TRBD2. The CDR3 has 14 residues. Germline V gives CDR1 GTSNPN, CDR2 SVGIG (reference sequence). V lost 3 bases, J lost 5 bases, and 4 bases stayed unmatched. The CDR3 nucleotides are TGTGCCTGGAGACTAGCGGGCGGGACCGGGGAGCTGTTTTTT. Translated: CAWRLAGGTGELFF.

This clonotype was observed a handful of times. This chain joins TRBV13 and TRBJ1-6; 7 bases are a match to TRBD1. Per germline, CDR1 PRHDT and CDR2 FYEKMQ (reference sequence). The CDR3 loop spans 14 amino acids. The CDR3 region has the DNA TGTGCTTCCAGTAGAAGCAGGGGGAATTCACCCCTCCACTTT. This sequence encodes CASSRSRGNSPLHF. The full variable domain, with the rest looked up from reference TRBV13 and TRBJ1-6, is AAGVIQSPRHLIKEKRETATLKCYPIPRHDTVYWYQQGPGQDPQFLISFYEKMQSDKGSIPDRFSAQQFSDYHSELNMSSLELGDSALYFCASSRSRGNSPLHFGNGTRLTVT.

This clonotype has just a few counts. The gene calls are TRBV12-3 or TRBV12-4 and TRBJ2-1; the match to TRBD1 covers 7 bases. The CDR3 runs to 13 residues. With V trimmed by 4 bases and J by 11 bases, 8 bases remained unmatched. The CDR3 DNA follows: TGTGCCAGCAGTTCCGTGGGTAGGGGGCAGCAGTTCTTC. Translated: CASSSVGRGQQFF.

The V and J genes are TRBV5-1 and TRBJ2-1; the match to TRBD2 covers 8 bases. Trimming at V came to 4 bases and at J to 8 bases, leaving 5 bases not matched to a gene. The CDR3 is made up of 13 amino acids. Germline-derived CDR1 and CDR2 are SGHRS and YFSETQ. This chain's CDR3 is CASSLSGKDEQFF. In nucleotides, the CDR3 is TGCGCCAGCAGCCTTAGCGGGAAGGATGAGCAGTTCTTC.

This clonotype has just a few counts. The J gene is TRBJ2-3, the V gene TRBV6-2 or TRBV6-3; 14 bases map to TRBD2. Germline CDR1 is MNHEY and CDR2 is SVGEGT. This CDR3 is built from 18 residues. V gave up 6 bases and J gave up 3 bases; unmatched junction bases: 11. In DNA form, the CDR3 reads TGTGCCAGCAGCTTCGGTAGACTAGCGGGAGGGAAGACAGATACGCAGTATTTT. Translating gives CASSFGRLAGGKTDTQYF.

This clonotype was detected many times. The chain combines TRBV20-1 with TRBJ2-5, with 8 nucleotides matching TRBD2. Germline-derived CDR1 and CDR2 are DFQATT and SNEGSKA (reference sequence). The CDR3 has 15 residues. Losses at the gene ends were 0 bases for V and 2 bases for J; bases not matched to a gene: 5. The CDR3 is CSARDGGTSQETQYF. The CDR3 bases are TGCAGTGCTAGAGATGGAGGGACTAGTCAAGAGACCCAGTACTTC.

This clonotype showed up just a few times. The chain couples TRBV7-7 to TRBJ2-1; tentatively, D is TRBD1 (6 bases). The CDR3 totals 13 residues. V dropped 3 bases and J dropped 8 bases, with 11 bases sitting between them. Germline V CDR1 and CDR2: SSHAT, FNYEAQ (reference sequence). CDR3 coding DNA: TGTGCCAGCAGCTTTGACAGGAACCATGAGCAGTTCTTC. Residues: CASSFDRNHEQFF.

The chain recombines TRBV9 with TRBJ2-7, with D perhaps matching TRBD1 (7 bases). V was pared by 4 bases and J by 4 bases, with 15 bases between. Germline values: CDR1 SGDLS, CDR2 YYNGEE. This CDR3 region has 14 residues. The CDR3 region is CASSTQGSGYEQYF. The CDR3 DNA follows: TGTGCCAGCAGCACACAGGGGAGCGGGTACGAGCAGTACTTC. Full variable domain (rest looked up from reference TRBV9 and TRBJ2-7): DSGVTQTPKHLITATGQRVTLRCSPRSGDLSVYWYQQSLDQGLQFLIQYYNGEERAKGNILERFSAQQFPDLHSELNLSSLELGDSALYFCASSTQGSGYEQYFGPGTRLTVT.

This chain links TRBV5-4 with TRBJ2-1, with D maybe TRBD2 (5 bases). Germline V gene data show CDR1 as SGHNT and CDR2 as YYREEE (reference sequence). This CDR3 is 15 amino acids long. With 4 bases removed from V and 5 bases from J, the gap between germline ends came to 16 bases. The CDR3 loop is CASSAARDGNNEQFF. The CDR3 DNA reads TGTGCCAGCAGCGCGGCTCGGGATGGGAACAATGAGCAGTTCTTC.

The sample holds a few counts of this clonotype. The chain recombines TRBV20-1 with TRBJ2-7; D is uncertain. V lost 7 bases to trimming and J lost 7 bases, with 11 bases between them. Germline V gene data show CDR1 as DFQATT and CDR2 as SNEGSKA (reference sequence). This CDR3 is 10 amino acids long. Written as DNA, the CDR3 is TGCAGTGTCTCTTATGGGGAGCAGTACTTC. It yields the protein CSVSYGEQYF.

In this sample, this clonotype turned up many times. This sequence joins TRBV20-1 and TRBJ2-1; D may match TRBD1 or TRBD2 (5 bases each). CDR3 length: 13 amino acids. The germline V gene has CDR1 DFQATT and CDR2 SNEGSKA (reference sequence). Trimming left V 6 bases short and J 6 bases short, with 15 bases between. The CDR3 loop is CSARDPRVNEQFF. DNA for the CDR3: TGCAGTGCCCGGGACCCCCGGGTCAATGAGCAGTTCTTC.

This clonotype showed up just a few times. The chain is built from TRBV5-4 and TRBJ2-1, with 11 bases matching TRBD2. Germline lookup yields CDR1 SGHNT and CDR2 YYREEE (reference sequence). Trimming removed 2 bases from V and 9 bases from J; junction bases left unmatched: 7. The CDR3 has 15 residues. For the CDR3, the DNA is TGTGCCAGCAGCTTACTAGCGGGAGAAGGGGCTGAGCAGTTCTTC. It is translated as CASSLLAGEGAEQFF.

In this sample, this clonotype turned up a few times. The chain is built from TRBV29-1 and TRBJ2-1, with D unclear. Germline V gene data show CDR1 as SQVTM and CDR2 as ANQGSEA. This CDR3 is built from 14 residues. The germline V and J ends were trimmed by 4 bases and 4 bases, with 14 bases remaining between them. CDR3 protein: CSVVTAVPYNEQFF. The DNA of the CDR3 is TGCAGCGTTGTCACAGCCGTCCCTTACAATGAGCAGTTCTTC.

There are a few counts of this clonotype. The chain is built from TRBV9 and TRBJ2-7; 8 nucleotides align to TRBD1. The CDR3 sequence is 15 residues long. The germline gives CDR1 SGDLS, CDR2 YYNGEE. V shed 4 bases and J 0 bases; nucleotides not matched to a gene: 6. The CDR3 loop reads CASSIGQGVSYEQYF. The CDR3 region has the DNA TGTGCCAGCAGCATCGGACAGGGAGTCTCCTACGAGCAGTACTTC.

J is TRBJ2-7 and V is TRBV5-1; TRBD1 is a possible D gene (6 bases). The CDR3 has 19 residues. The V gene lost 3 bases and the J gene lost 1 base, with 26 bases spanning the gap. From germline, CDR1 is SGHRS and CDR2 YFSETQ. CDR3 DNA sequence: TGCGCCAGCAGCTCGCCCCTCTTGGCTTGGGGACAAGGTTCCTACGAGCAGTACTTC. It yields the protein CASSSPLLAWGQGSYEQYF.

This clonotype was recorded a few times. The CDR3 here is CASSIYRGGDHSSYEQYF. CDR3 DNA sequence: TGTGCCAGCAGCATTTACCGAGGCGGGGACCATAGCTCCTACGAGCAGTACTTC. V is TRBV5-6 and J is TRBJ2-7, with a tentative D call TRBD2 (6 bases). The CDR3 spans 18 residues. Trimming took 4 bases from V and 0 from J, leaving 23 bases between them. Germline CDR1 reads SGHDT; CDR2 reads YYEEEE. The whole variable domain, filled in from reference TRBV5-6 and TRBJ2-7, reads DAGVTQSPTHLIKTRGQQVTLRCSPKSGHDTVSWYQQALGQGPQFIFQYYEEEERQRGNFPDRFSGHQFPNYSSELNVNALLLGDSALYLCASSIYRGGDHSSYEQYFGPGTRLTVT.

This clonotype was picked up one time. The gene calls are TRBV7-9 and TRBJ2-1, with a possible D match to TRBD2 (6 bases). The germline V gene encodes CDR1 SEHNR and CDR2 FQNEAQ (reference sequence). Trimming shortened V by 0 bases and J by 8 bases, and 8 bases separated the two germline ends. This CDR3 contains 13 residues. CDR3: CASSLAGGDEQFF. The CDR3 DNA reads TGTGCCAGCAGCTTAGCGGGGGGAGATGAGCAGTTCTTC.

The chain joins TRBV20-1 to TRBJ2-1; D may match TRBD1 or TRBD2 (5 bases each). CDR1 is DFQATT, CDR2 SNEGSKA, per germline (reference sequence). The CDR3 runs to 12 residues. Trimming removed 1 base at V and 5 bases at J, with 6 bases between. As DNA, the CDR3 is TGCAGTGCTAGAGGGGGGAACAATGAGCAGTTCTTC. This gives the protein CSARGGNNEQFF.

In this sample, this clonotype turned up many times. This rearrangement joins TRBV29-1 to TRBJ1-2, with 9 bases aligning to TRBD1. Trimming at V came to 6 bases and at J to 6 bases, leaving 5 bases not matched to a gene. The CDR3 consists of 12 residues. CDR1 is SQVTM and CDR2 is ANQGSEA in the germline V gene. CDR3 region: CSVTQGAHGYTF. CDR3 sequence (DNA): TGCAGCGTCACACAGGGGGCTCATGGCTACACCTTC.

J is TRBJ1-1 and V is TRBV2, with unresolved D. Trimming took 6 bases from V and 7 from J, leaving 12 bases between them. CDR1 SNHLY and CDR2 FYNNEI come from the germline V gene. The CDR3 spans 12 residues. The CDR3 sequence is CASSKAGYEAFF. The DNA of the CDR3 is TGTGCCAGCAGCAAAGCCGGCTATGAAGCTTTCTTT.

This clonotype was recorded a few times. The chain recombines TRBV12-3 or TRBV12-4 with TRBJ2-3, with a possible D match to TRBD1 (5 bases). V lost 3 bases, J lost 6 bases, and 7 bases lay in between. CDR3 length: 12 residues. CDR3 residues: CASSLKGDTQYF. CDR3 nucleotides: TGTGCCAGCAGTTTGAAGGGGGATACGCAGTATTTT.

The CDR3 coding sequence is TGCGCCAGCAGCTTCATAGCGGGGGGGCCCAATGAGCAGTTCTTC. Protein sequence: CASSFIAGGPNEQFF. The rearrangement joins TRBV5-1 to TRBJ2-1, with 11 bases matching TRBD2. The CDR3 sequence is 15 residues long. Germline V gene data show CDR1 as SGHRS and CDR2 as YFSETQ. After removal of 2 bases from V and 6 bases from J, the junction contained 4 bases not matched to a gene.

In regard to this clonotype: This may stem from a read error, because a much larger clone lies one nucleotide away. The chain couples TRBV5-1 to TRBJ1-1; 7 positions agree with TRBD1. Germline V gene data show CDR1 as SGHRS and CDR2 as YFSETQ. V lost 0 bases and J lost 9; bases outside the gene matches: 2. This CDR3 has 12 amino acids. The CDR3 is CASSLETGKAFF. The CDR3 nucleotides are TGCGCCAGCAGCTTGGAGACAGGGAAAGCTTTCTTT.

This clonotype occurred a few times. This chain joins TRBV6-1 and TRBJ2-5, with D maybe TRBD1 (8 bases). This CDR3 is 14 amino acids long. Trimming pared 6 bases from V and 2 bases from J, leaving 13 bases between. In germline, CDR1 is MNHNS, CDR2 SASEGT. The CDR3, as DNA: TGTGCCAGCAGCCTACAGGGGGGGCAAGAGACCCAGTACTTC. This encodes CASSLQGGQETQYF.

The rearrangement joins TRBV4-3 to TRBJ2-7; TRBD2 matches at 9 bases. CDR1 is LGHNA, CDR2 YSLEER, per germline. V lost 1 base, J lost 6 bases, and 7 bases stayed unmatched. This CDR3 contains 15 residues. CDR3 loop: CASSQGSSGRGEQYF. DNA for the CDR3: TGCGCCAGCAGCCAAGGTAGTAGCGGGAGAGGCGAGCAGTACTTC.

The rearrangement joins TRBV9 to TRBJ2-2, with a tentative D call TRBD1 (6 bases). Trimming stripped 0 bases from V and 6 bases from J, with 12 bases between. CDR1 SGDLS and CDR2 YYNGEE come from the germline V gene. The CDR3 spans 15 residues. The CDR3 here is CASSVGGPVAGELFF. CDR3 nucleotide sequence: TGTGCCAGCAGCGTAGGGGGGCCAGTGGCCGGGGAGCTGTTTTTT.

This clonotype has more than one count but fewer than ten. V and J are TRBV27 and TRBJ2-6; 8 bases are a match to TRBD1. The CDR3 spans 19 residues. V lost 4 bases and J lost 2; bases outside the gene matches: 13. Germline CDR1 is MNHEY and CDR2 is SMNVEV (reference sequence). CDR3 DNA sequence: TGTGCCAGCAGTTCCCCCCTGGGCAGGGGGCTGGCTGGGGCCAACGTCCTGACTTTC. Its protein is CASSSPLGRGLAGANVLTF. The full variable domain, rest sourced from reference TRBV27 and TRBJ2-6, is EAQVTQNPRYLITVTGKKLTVTCSQNMNHEYMSWYRQDPGLGLRQIYYSMNVEVTDKGDVPEGYKVSRKEKRNFPLILESPSPNQTSLYFCASSSPLGRGLAGANVLTFGAGSRLTVL.

This clonotype was seen only once. V usage is TRBV6-1 and J usage is TRBJ2-7, with D tentatively TRBD1 (6 bases). From germline, CDR1 is MNHNS and CDR2 SASEGT. The CDR3 is 13 residues long. With 5 bases removed from V and 2 bases from J, the gap between germline ends came to 10 bases. The CDR3 coding sequence is TGTGCCAGCAGTCGGGACATCACCTACGAGCAGTACTTC. Its translation is CASSRDITYEQYF.